A single T cell receptor (beta chain) is shown here with its context. Its antigen is not identified. The source of the sample is a study of blood T cells in healthy people across ages. Study observations and caveats: Strong correlation linked observed beta diversity and percent naive T cells.

CDR3 length equals 12 residues. V lost 5 bases and J lost 3, with 8 bases in between. Per the germline V gene, CDR1 is SGDLS and CDR2 is YYNGEE. Next came a second PCR, run for about 6 to 12 cycles, which used a sample-barcoded 5' primer along with a J-beta primer mix. TCRdb passed the 5' RACE reads through MiXCR, listing each CDR3 protein once. The data contain 1.5 million to 2 million distinct CDR3 sequences, roughly 50% of them singletons. The sequence derives from a woman in her thirties or forties in good health. This chain joins TRBV9 and TRBJ2-5, with no clear D. Sequenced material: blood. In DNA, the CDR3 is TGTGCCAGCAGTGTGTCAGAAGAGACCCAGTACTTC. It encodes CASSVSEETQYF.